Detailed here is one T cell receptor beta chain. No antigen is known for it. All participating donors were Caucasian adults from Nashville, Tennessee. Naive CD45RA+ and memory CD45RA-negative subsets were split from CD4+ cells. In the source study's methods: Junction-only sequences without quality scores came from ImmunoSEQ, so filtering differed. Repertoires were generated with immunoSEQ multiplex PCR, while TCRdb's copy carries only in-frame clones and drops some. V, J and clone size are taken as reported in that table, and D and trimming were inferred from the DNA itself. The sample lists 2,500,000 or so clones, under 95% occurring once. This entry comes from a study of shared clonotypes between healthy human individuals. Study-level findings and limits: Memory subsets generally showed smaller estimated richness than naive subsets did.

Sequencing was performed on naive CD4+ T cells from PBMCs. Subset: CD45RA+ positively selected. This TCR derives from a man between 18 and 29 years old in good health. Some clones in this sample may be carry-over from other donors' samples.

DNA of the CDR3: TGTGCCAGCAGTGATTCATCGGGATTAGGTGGCTACACCTTC. Its translation: CASSDSSGLGGYTF. J is TRBJ1-2 and V is TRBV2; no clear D. The CDR3 is 14 amino acids. V was trimmed by 3 bases and J by 7 bases, leaving 15 bases between them. The V gene's germline CDR1 is SNHLY and CDR2 FYNNEI.